These 18 T cell receptor beta chains share one sample of origin, sequenced in a study of T cells after yellow fever vaccination. TCRdb passed the 5' RACE reads through MiXCR, listing each CDR3 protein once. The sample yields about 73,000 distinct CDR3 sequences, 7.5% to 8% seen once. The material was CD8+ T cells sorted from PBMCs, obtained on the day of the yellow fever booster vaccination. The receptors originated from a man aged 30 to 39 who received the YFV17D yellow fever vaccine.

CDR3 sequence (DNA): TGTGCCTGGAGTGACGGGAGGGGTGTGCATGAGCAGTTCTTC. Its protein product is CAWSDGRGVHEQFF. This rearrangement joins TRBV30 to TRBJ2-1, with 8 bases fitting TRBD2. V was clipped by 1 base and J by 8 bases; unmatched bases: 7. This CDR3 is built from 14 residues. The germline gives CDR1 GTSNPN, CDR2 SVGIG (reference sequence).

The chain has TRBV12-3 or TRBV12-4 and TRBJ1-1, with D possibly TRBD1 on 6 matching bases. The CDR3 covers 14 residues. The V end was cut by 0 bases, the J end by 4 bases, with 9 bases between. Here the CDR3 reads CASSLARGFTEAFF. CDR3 nucleotide sequence: TGTGCCAGCAGTTTAGCCAGGGGCTTCACTGAAGCTTTCTTT.

This clonotype was seen many times. The J gene is TRBJ2-7, the V gene TRBV19; D perhaps matches TRBD1 (5 bases). Trimming took off 6 bases at V and 3 bases at J, with 6 bases between the two ends. This CDR3 contains 11 residues. Germline V gene lookup returns CDR1 LNHDA and CDR2 SQIVND (reference sequence). This CDR3 is CASRQGYEQYF. The CDR3 region has the DNA TGTGCCAGTAGGCAGGGCTACGAGCAGTACTTC.

This clonotype was found many times. The chain has TRBV11-3 and TRBJ2-1; D remains unclear. The CDR3 runs 16 residues. Per germline, CDR1 SGHNT and CDR2 YENEEA. Trimming pared 5 bases from V and 6 bases from J, leaving 20 bases between. DNA of the CDR3: TGTGCCAGCAGCCCGCATGGCCTAGTGGGAATCAATGAGCAGTTCTTC. Amino acid sequence: CASSPHGLVGINEQFF.

This clonotype was seen a few times. The V and J genes are TRBV24-1 and TRBJ2-1; TRBD1 matches at 11 bases. CDR3 size: 16 residues. Germline trimming cut 2 bases from V and 3 bases from J; bases unmatched to any gene: 2. The germline gives CDR1 KGHDR, CDR2 SFDVKD. CDR3 loop: CATSDSGTGGYNEQFF. For the CDR3, the DNA is TGTGCCACCAGTGATTCCGGGACAGGGGGCTACAATGAGCAGTTCTTC.

As for this clonotype: A clone one base away is much larger, so this may be a read error. The rearrangement joins TRBV4-2 to TRBJ1-2; D is uncertain. Germline lookup yields CDR1 LGHNA and CDR2 YNFKEQ. The V end lost 5 bases, the J end lost 4 bases, and 17 bases lay between the germline ends. There are 15 residues in the CDR3. This CDR3 is CASSDDDNDGYGYTF. CDR3 in DNA: TGTGCCAGCAGCGACGATGATAACGACGGCTATGGCTACACCTTC.

This clonotype has just a few counts. The chain uses TRBV14 and TRBJ2-1; possibly TRBD1 for D (6 bases). The CDR3 runs to 16 residues. The germline V gene has CDR1 SGHDN and CDR2 FVKESK. V lost 6 bases and J 6 bases, leaving 21 bases between the germline ends. Here the CDR3 reads CASRPGTPYNRNEQFF. Written as DNA, the CDR3 is TGTGCCAGCAGACCGGGGACACCCTACAATCGCAATGAGCAGTTCTTC.

This clonotype was detected a few times. V and J are TRBV7-2 and TRBJ2-5; possibly TRBD1 for D (5 bases). CDR1 and CDR2 from the germline V gene are SGHTA and FQGNSA. V was trimmed by 5 bases and J by 4 bases, leaving 17 bases between them. The CDR3 has 15 amino acids. CDR3 coding DNA: TGTGCCAGCAGCCCAAAAAGGTCCAGGGTAGAGACCCAGTACTTC. Protein: CASSPKRSRVETQYF.

This clonotype has ten or more counts. The chain carries TRBV7-8 and TRBJ2-3, with D possibly TRBD2 on 6 matching bases. Trimming took off 1 base at V and 0 bases at J, with 11 bases between the two ends. The CDR3 has 16 residues. The germline V gene has CDR1 SGHVS and CDR2 FQNEAQ. The CDR3 spells CASSLGLAPSTDTQYF. The CDR3 DNA reads as TGTGCCAGCAGCTTAGGTCTAGCGCCCAGCACAGATACGCAGTATTTT.

The J gene is TRBJ1-6, the V gene TRBV12-3 or TRBV12-4, with a tentative D call TRBD1 (6 bases). With 5 bases removed from V and 0 bases from J, the gap between germline ends came to 17 bases. The CDR3 extends over 18 amino acids. The CDR3 here is CASSPGQWRSSYNSPLHF. Here the CDR3 DNA reads TGTGCCAGCAGTCCCGGACAGTGGCGCAGCTCCTATAATTCACCCCTCCACTTT.

The genes are TRBV29-1 and TRBJ2-1; the D is unclear. V lost 6 bases and J lost 5, with 11 bases in between. The CDR3 spans 12 residues. CDR1 SQVTM and CDR2 ANQGSEA come from the germline V gene. Here the CDR3 reads CSVPRYNNEQFF. The CDR3 DNA is TGCAGCGTGCCCAGGTATAACAATGAGCAGTTCTTC.

J is TRBJ2-1 and V is TRBV7-7; 9 bases map to TRBD2. CDR1 and CDR2 (germline): SSHAT, FNYEAQ (reference sequence). CDR3 length: 20 residues. V shed 1 base, J shed 6 bases, and the junction held 19 bases outside the gene matches. The chain's CDR3 is CASSLVTIPTSGAEGNEQFF. Here the CDR3 DNA reads TGTGCCAGCAGCTTAGTTACCATCCCGACTAGCGGAGCAGAGGGCAATGAGCAGTTCTTC.

The genes are TRBV11-2 and TRBJ2-7; perhaps TRBD2 as D (6 bases). V was clipped by 6 bases and J by 0 bases, with 18 bases between them. This CDR3 comprises 16 residues. Germline V gene sequence: CDR1 SGHAT, CDR2 FQNNGV. The CDR3 nucleotides are TGTGCCAGCAGGTTTGGGGGGAGTTTTAACTCCTACGAGCAGTACTTC. It specifies CASRFGGSFNSYEQYF.

This clonotype has only a few counts. CDR3 sequence: CATSDPGLANHNEQFF. The CDR3 nucleotides read TGTGCCACCAGTGACCCGGGACTAGCGAACCACAATGAGCAGTTCTTC. This chain joins TRBV24-1 and TRBJ2-1; 10 bases match TRBD2. The CDR3 contains 16 residues. The J segment lost 5 bases and the V segment lost 4 bases, leaving 7 bases of the junction unmatched. CDR1 is KGHDR, CDR2 SFDVKD, per germline.

A few counts support this clonotype. J is TRBJ2-2 and V is TRBV7-6; 7 nucleotides line up with TRBD1. Germline V gives CDR1 SGHVS, CDR2 FNYEAQ. Trimming removed 3 bases from V and 4 bases from J; junction bases left unmatched: 14. This CDR3 has 18 residues. The CDR3 region has the DNA TGTGCCAGCAGCTTTCCCTCCGGGGACAGTGGACTCACCGGGGAGCTGTTTTTT. The encoded protein is CASSFPSGDSGLTGELFF.

This clonotype has more than one count but fewer than ten. V gene TRBV7-9 combines with J gene TRBJ2-3; 8 nucleotides agree with TRBD2. CDR1 and CDR2 (germline): SEHNR, FQNEAQ (reference sequence). The trim removed 4 bases at V and 3 bases at J, leaving 9 bases unmatched. This CDR3 has 16 residues. CDR3 nucleotides: TGTGCCAGCAGCTCCGGGACTAGTAAGGCGACAGATACGCAGTATTTT. Amino acids: CASSSGTSKATDTQYF.

This clonotype was recorded many times. The chain joins TRBV7-3 to TRBJ2-2; possible D gene TRBD2, 5 bases. Germline V gene lookup returns CDR1 SGHTA and CDR2 FQGTGA. Trimming stripped 6 bases from V and 2 bases from J, with 7 bases between. The CDR3 is made up of 13 amino acids. Here the CDR3 reads CASSGSNTGELFF. CDR3 nucleotides: TGTGCCAGCAGTGGGAGCAACACCGGGGAGCTGTTTTTT.

This clonotype was observed a few times. One end of the junction is discordant with germline, which a read error may explain. This chain uses TRBV12-3 or TRBV12-4 with TRBJ2-5; tentatively, D is TRBD1 (6 bases). The CDR3 is 13 amino acids. CDR3 DNA: TGTGCCAGCAGCCGGGACACCCAAGAGACCCAGTATTTC. The encoded protein is CASSRDTQETQYF.